This entry lists 20 T cell receptor beta chains sequenced from one sample in a study of shared clonotypes between healthy human individuals. Sequencing used immunoSEQ multiplex PCR; TCRdb keeps in-frame clones, though not all of them. The table shows hundreds of thousands of clones, with more than 70% occurring only once. Material for sequencing was memory CD4+ T cells sorted from blood. Subset: CD45RA-negative fraction. Every receptor here comes from a woman younger than 45 in good health.

This clone was counted between two and nine times. The chain uses TRBV7-6 and TRBJ2-7, with D perhaps being TRBD1 or TRBD2 (5 bases each). This CDR3 region has 14 residues. V was cut by 1 base and J by 2 bases, with 9 bases left in between. The germline gives CDR1 SGHVS, CDR2 FNYEAQ. CDR3 region: CASSLDGTPYEQYF. The CDR3 DNA is TGTGCCAGCAGCTTAGACGGGACGCCCTACGAGCAGTACTTC. The complete variable domain, with remaining parts taken from reference TRBV7-6 and TRBJ2-7, reads GAGVSQSPRYKVTKRGQDVALRCDPISGHVSLYWYRQALGQGPEFLTYFNYEAQQDKSGLPNDRFSAERPEGSISTLTIQRTEQRDSAMYRCASSLDGTPYEQYFGPGTRLTVT.

As for this clone: A much larger clonotype is one base distant, so this may be a read error. The V and J genes are TRBV6-5 and TRBJ1-4; no reliable D call. The CDR3 contains 13 residues. With 4 bases removed from V and 7 bases from J, the gap between germline ends came to 10 bases. Germline V gene data show CDR1 as MNHEY and CDR2 as SVGAGI. CDR3 coding DNA: TGTGCCAGCAGTTTAGAAGGGAGTGAAAAACTGTTTTTT. This codes for CASSLEGSEKLFF.

J is TRBJ2-3 and V is TRBV4-2; D may correspond to TRBD1 or TRBD2 (5 bases each). CDR1 and CDR2 from the germline V gene are LGHNA and YNFKEQ. The CDR3 length is 15 residues. V lost 8 bases to trimming and J lost 1 base, with 16 bases between them. The DNA for the CDR3 is TGTGCCAGCTCCCTGGGGCAAGCGGGCACAGATACGCAGTATTTT. It translates to CASSLGQAGTDTQYF.

The chain links TRBV19 to TRBJ1-5, with TRBD1 identical over 12 bases. This CDR3 is built from 15 residues. V shed 6 bases, J shed 7 bases, and the junction held 7 bases outside the gene matches. Germline V gene data show CDR1 as LNHDA and CDR2 as SQIVND (reference sequence). The CDR3 protein is CASRATGTGGQPQHF. In nucleotides, the CDR3 is TGTGCCAGTAGGGCAACCGGGACAGGGGGCCAGCCCCAGCATTTT.

The gene calls are TRBV7-2 and TRBJ1-2, with a possible D match to TRBD1 (6 bases). Trimming shortened V by 5 bases and J by 3 bases, and 13 bases separated the two germline ends. This CDR3 has 14 residues. The germline V gene has CDR1 SGHTA and CDR2 FQGNSA. CDR3 protein: CASSPRQAHYGYTF. CDR3 bases: TGTGCCAGCAGCCCCCGACAGGCACACTATGGCTACACCTTC.

The chain uses TRBV6-5 and TRBJ1-3; unclear D gene. CDR3 length equals 13 residues. Germline V gene data show CDR1 as MNHEY and CDR2 as SVGAGI. V was cut by 7 bases and J by 2 bases, with 9 bases left in between. This CDR3 reads CASKGVAGNTIYF. For the CDR3, the DNA is TGTGCCAGCAAAGGAGTAGCTGGAAACACCATATATTTT.

The sample holds many counts of this clone. The rearrangement links TRBV11-2 to TRBJ1-1, with D perhaps matching TRBD1 (6 bases). The CDR3 has 15 residues. V gave up 5 bases and J gave up 4 bases, with 17 bases separating them. The germline V gene encodes CDR1 SGHAT and CDR2 FQNNGV. CDR3 loop: CASSGGHQGSTEAFF. DNA of the CDR3: TGTGCCAGCAGCGGGGGACACCAGGGGAGCACTGAAGCTTTCTTT.

This chain joins TRBV7-9 and TRBJ2-5; the match to TRBD1 covers 7 bases. With 5 bases clipped from V and 5 bases from J, the junction kept 8 bases outside the gene matches. Germline assignment: CDR1 SEHNR and CDR2 FQNEAQ (reference sequence). CDR3 length: 14 residues. The CDR3 DNA reads as TGTGCCAGCAGCGTTGCAGGGGGTGGGGAGACCCAGTACTTC. Protein: CASSVAGGGETQYF.

The chain is built from TRBV6-4 and TRBJ1-1; no clear D. This CDR3 region has 16 residues. Trimming left V 0 bases short and J 0 bases short, with 11 bases between. CDR1 is MRHNA, CDR2 SNTAGT, per germline. CDR3 residues: CASSDSPQTMNTEAFF. CDR3 coding DNA: TGTGCCAGCAGTGACTCCCCACAAACTATGAACACTGAAGCTTTCTTT.

The CDR3 region has the DNA TGTGCCAGCAGTCTTCTTGGGACTGACGAGCAGTACTTC. Translating it yields CASSLLGTDEQYF. This chain uses TRBV2 with TRBJ2-7, with a weak D call TRBD2 (6 bases). Trimming removed 5 bases from V and 5 bases from J, with 13 bases in between. The germline CDR1 and CDR2 sequences are SNHLY and FYNNEI. The CDR3 contains 13 residues.

In this sample, this clone turned up a few times. The chain has TRBV19 and TRBJ1-4, with no clear D. CDR1 is LNHDA and CDR2 is SQIVND in the germline V gene (reference sequence). This CDR3 region has 15 residues. The V end was cut by 5 bases, the J end by 6 bases, with 16 bases between. CDR3 coding DNA: TGTGCCAGTAGTGGCTCCCGAGGGAGTTATGAAAAACTGTTTTTT. Its protein product is CASSGSRGSYEKLFF.

The chain is built from TRBV6-1 and TRBJ1-2; no clear D. The CDR3 contains 14 residues. V lost 6 bases and J lost 10, with 21 bases in between. Germline V gives CDR1 MNHNS, CDR2 SASEGT. CDR3 nucleotide sequence: TGTGCCAGCAGAGCTTCTACGATAACATTAGACTACACCTTC. Its translation is CASRASTITLDYTF.

This chain uses TRBV2 with TRBJ1-1; D might be TRBD1 (6 bases). Between the trimmed V and J ends, which lost 5 bases and 4 bases, there was a span of 8 bases. This CDR3 comprises 12 residues. CDR1 and CDR2 (germline): SNHLY, FYNNEI. CDR3 nucleotide sequence: TGTGCCAGCAGTTCAGGGGCCACTGAAGCTTTCTTT. It encodes CASSSGATEAFF.

CDR3: CASSLGRQNEKLFF. CDR3 in DNA: TGTGCCAGCAGCTTGGGCAGGCAGAATGAAAAACTGTTTTTT. The rearrangement links TRBV5-6 to TRBJ1-4; D not certain. CDR3 length: 14 residues. CDR1 and CDR2 (germline): SGHDT, YYEEEE. V lost 0 bases and J lost 5, with 8 bases in between.

The CDR3 DNA reads as TGTGCCAGCAGTCGTAGCGGGACTAGCACAGATACGCAGTATTTT. Translating it yields CASSRSGTSTDTQYF. J is TRBJ2-3 and V is TRBV7-3, with 8 bases fitting TRBD2. The CDR3 is 15 residues long. V lost 6 bases, J lost 0 bases, and 5 bases stayed unmatched. Germline lookup yields CDR1 SGHTA and CDR2 FQGTGA.

This clone has at least ten counts. The rearrangement joins TRBV10-2 to TRBJ2-7; D might be TRBD2 (7 bases). This CDR3 comprises 14 residues. Trimming cost V 4 bases and J 4 bases, with 14 bases left between them. Germline CDR1 WSHSY, CDR2 SAAADI. CDR3 in amino acids: CASSAGGALYEQYF. The DNA of the CDR3 is TGCGCCAGCAGTGCGGGGGGCGCCTTGTACGAGCAGTACTTC.

The chain joins TRBV10-3 to TRBJ1-2; D not certain. From germline, CDR1 is ENHRY and CDR2 SYGVKD. This CDR3 has 13 residues. The germline V and J ends were trimmed by 2 bases and 6 bases, with 10 bases remaining between them. CDR3 amino acids: CAISENGPNGYTF. The CDR3 DNA follows: TGTGCCATCAGTGAGAACGGCCCGAATGGCTACACCTTC.

This clone was recorded once. The chain uses TRBV5-1 and TRBJ2-1, with TRBD1 matching over 9 bases. The CDR3 length is 15 residues. Germline V gene sequence: CDR1 SGHRS, CDR2 YFSETQ. Trimming at V came to 3 bases and at J to 5 bases, leaving 6 bases not matched to a gene. The CDR3 DNA reads as TGCGCCAGCAGCTCCGCCGGGACAGGGAACAATGAGCAGTTCTTC. Translation: CASSSAGTGNNEQFF.

V is TRBV5-4 and J is TRBJ1-2; TRBD1 might be the D (5 bases). The germline V gene has CDR1 SGHNT and CDR2 YYREEE (reference sequence). V was pared by 2 bases and J by 3 bases, with 11 bases between. The length of the CDR3 is 14 residues. For the CDR3, the DNA is TGTGCCAGCAGCTTCAAGGGGTTCGACTATGGCTACACCTTC. It codes for CASSFKGFDYGYTF.

The chain is built from TRBV27 and TRBJ1-2; TRBD1 might be the D (5 bases). The V end lost 1 base, the J end lost 8 bases, and 20 bases lay between the germline ends. The CDR3 is made up of 16 amino acids. Germline loops: CDR1 MNHEY, CDR2 SMNVEV (reference sequence). The CDR3 reads CASSLYSSEWGNGYTF. The CDR3 nucleotides read TGTGCCAGCAGTTTATATAGCTCCGAGTGGGGGAACGGCTACACCTTC.